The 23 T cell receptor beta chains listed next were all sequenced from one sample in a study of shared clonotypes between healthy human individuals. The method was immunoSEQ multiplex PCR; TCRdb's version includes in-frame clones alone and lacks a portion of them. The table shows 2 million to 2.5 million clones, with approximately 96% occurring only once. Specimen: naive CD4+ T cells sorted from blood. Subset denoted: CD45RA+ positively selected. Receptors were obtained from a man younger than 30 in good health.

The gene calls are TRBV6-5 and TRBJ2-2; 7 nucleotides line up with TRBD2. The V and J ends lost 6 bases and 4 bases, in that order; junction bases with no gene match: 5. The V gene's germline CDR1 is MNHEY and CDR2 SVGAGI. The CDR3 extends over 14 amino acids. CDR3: CASSKIAGTGELFF. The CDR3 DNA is TGTGCCAGCAGCAAAATAGCGGGCACCGGGGAGCTGTTTTTT.

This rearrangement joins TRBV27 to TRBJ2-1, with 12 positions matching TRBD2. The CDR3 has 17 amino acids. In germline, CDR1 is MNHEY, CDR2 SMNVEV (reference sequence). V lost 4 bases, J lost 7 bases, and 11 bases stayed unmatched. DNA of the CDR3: TGTGCCAGCAGTTCCATACCTCCTAGCGGGGGGGGTAATGAGCAGTTCTTC. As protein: CASSSIPPSGGGNEQFF.

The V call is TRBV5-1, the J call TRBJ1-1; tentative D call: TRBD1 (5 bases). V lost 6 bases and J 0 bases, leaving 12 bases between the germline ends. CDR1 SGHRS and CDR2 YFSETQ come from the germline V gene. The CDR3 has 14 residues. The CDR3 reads CASTPGTMNTEAFF. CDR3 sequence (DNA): TGCGCCAGCACGCCGGGGACGATGAACACTGAAGCTTTCTTT.

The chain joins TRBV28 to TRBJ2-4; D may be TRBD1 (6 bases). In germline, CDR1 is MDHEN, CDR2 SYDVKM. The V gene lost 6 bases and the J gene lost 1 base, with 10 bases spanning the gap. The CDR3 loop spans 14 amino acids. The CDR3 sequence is CASSPDRAKNIQYF. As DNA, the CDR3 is TGTGCCAGCAGCCCTGACAGGGCCAAAAACATTCAGTACTTC.

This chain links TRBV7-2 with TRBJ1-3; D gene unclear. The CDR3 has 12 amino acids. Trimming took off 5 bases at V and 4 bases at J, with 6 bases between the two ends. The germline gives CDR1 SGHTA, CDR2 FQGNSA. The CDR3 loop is CASSQQGNTIYF. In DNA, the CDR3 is TGTGCCAGCAGCCAACAGGGAAACACCATATATTTT.

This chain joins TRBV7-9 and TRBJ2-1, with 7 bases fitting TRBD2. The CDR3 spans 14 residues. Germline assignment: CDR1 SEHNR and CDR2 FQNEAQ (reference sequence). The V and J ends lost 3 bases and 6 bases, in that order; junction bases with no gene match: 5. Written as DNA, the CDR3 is TGTGCCAGCAGCTTGGGCGGGAGTGTCAATGAGCAGTTCTTC. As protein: CASSLGGSVNEQFF.

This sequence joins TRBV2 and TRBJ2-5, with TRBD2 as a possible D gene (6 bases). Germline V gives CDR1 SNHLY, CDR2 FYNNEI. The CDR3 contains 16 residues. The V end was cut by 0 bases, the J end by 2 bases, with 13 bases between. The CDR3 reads CASSEARGRPQETQYF. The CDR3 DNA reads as TGTGCCAGCAGTGAAGCGCGGGGCAGACCACAAGAGACCCAGTACTTC.

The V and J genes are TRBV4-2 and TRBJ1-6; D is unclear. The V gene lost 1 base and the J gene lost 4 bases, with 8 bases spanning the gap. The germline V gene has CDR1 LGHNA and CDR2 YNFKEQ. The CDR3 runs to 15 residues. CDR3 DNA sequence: TGTGCCAGCAGCCAAGTCTCGGGATATAATTCACCCCTCCACTTT. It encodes CASSQVSGYNSPLHF.

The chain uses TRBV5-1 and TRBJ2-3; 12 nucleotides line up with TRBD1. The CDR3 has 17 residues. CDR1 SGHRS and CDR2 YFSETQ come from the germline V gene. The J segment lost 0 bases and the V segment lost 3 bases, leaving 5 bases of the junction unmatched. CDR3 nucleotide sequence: TGCGCCAGCAGCTCCGGGACAGGGGGCACCAGCACAGATACGCAGTATTTT. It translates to CASSSGTGGTSTDTQYF.

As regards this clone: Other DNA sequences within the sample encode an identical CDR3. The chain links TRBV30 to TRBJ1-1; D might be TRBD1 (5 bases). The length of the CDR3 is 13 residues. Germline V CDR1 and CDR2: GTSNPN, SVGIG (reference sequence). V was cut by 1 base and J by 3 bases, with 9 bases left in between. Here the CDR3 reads CAWSEGRDTEAFF. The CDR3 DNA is TGTGCCTGGAGTGAGGGGCGCGACACTGAAGCTTTCTTT.

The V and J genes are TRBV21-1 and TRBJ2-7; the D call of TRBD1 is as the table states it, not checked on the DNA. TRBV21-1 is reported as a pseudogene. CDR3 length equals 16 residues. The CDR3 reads CASRSPRDRLFYEQYF. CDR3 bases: TGTGCCAGCAGAAGTCCCCGGGACAGGCTGTTCTACGAGCAGTACTTC.

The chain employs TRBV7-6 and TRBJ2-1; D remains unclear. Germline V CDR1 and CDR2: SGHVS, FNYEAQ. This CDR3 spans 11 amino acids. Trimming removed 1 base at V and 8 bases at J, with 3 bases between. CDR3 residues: CASSLVDEQFF. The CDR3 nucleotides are TGTGCCAGCAGCTTAGTGGATGAGCAGTTCTTC.

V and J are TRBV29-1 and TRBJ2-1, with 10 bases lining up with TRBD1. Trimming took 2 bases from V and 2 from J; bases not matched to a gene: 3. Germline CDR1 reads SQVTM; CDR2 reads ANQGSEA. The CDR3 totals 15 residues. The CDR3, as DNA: TGCAGCGTTGAAAGGGACAGGGGCGCCTACAATGAGCAGTTCTTC. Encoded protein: CSVERDRGAYNEQFF.

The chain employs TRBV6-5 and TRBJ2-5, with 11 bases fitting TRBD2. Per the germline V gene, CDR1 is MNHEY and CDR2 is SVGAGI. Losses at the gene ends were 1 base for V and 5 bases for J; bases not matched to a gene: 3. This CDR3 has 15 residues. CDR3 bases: TGTGCCAGCAGTTACTTTAGCGGGGGGGCTGAGACCCAGTACTTC. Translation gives CASSYFSGGAETQYF.

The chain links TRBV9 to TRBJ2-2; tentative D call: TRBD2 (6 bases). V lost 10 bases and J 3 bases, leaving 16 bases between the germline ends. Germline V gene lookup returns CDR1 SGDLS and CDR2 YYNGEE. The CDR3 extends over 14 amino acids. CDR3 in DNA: TGTGCCGGGCTACAGGACTACGACACCGGGGAGCTGTTTTTT. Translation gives CAGLQDYDTGELFF.

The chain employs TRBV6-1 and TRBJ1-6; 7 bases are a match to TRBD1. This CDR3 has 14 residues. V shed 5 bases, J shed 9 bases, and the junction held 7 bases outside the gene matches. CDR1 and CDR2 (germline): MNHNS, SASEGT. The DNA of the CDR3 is TGTGCCAGCAGTAAAACAGGGGATGGTTCACCCCTCCACTTT. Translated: CASSKTGDGSPLHF.

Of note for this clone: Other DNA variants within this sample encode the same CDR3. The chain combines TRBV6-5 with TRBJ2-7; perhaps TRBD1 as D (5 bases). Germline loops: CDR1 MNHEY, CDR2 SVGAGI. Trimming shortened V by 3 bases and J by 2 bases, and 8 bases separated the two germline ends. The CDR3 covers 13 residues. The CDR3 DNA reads TGTGCCAGCAGTTATAGCAGGGCCTACGAGCAGTACTTC. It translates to CASSYSRAYEQYF.

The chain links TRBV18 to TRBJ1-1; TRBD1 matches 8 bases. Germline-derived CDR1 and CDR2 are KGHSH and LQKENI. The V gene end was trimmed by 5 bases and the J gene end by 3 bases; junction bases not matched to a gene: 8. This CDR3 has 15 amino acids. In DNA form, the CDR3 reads TGTGCCAGCTCAATATTCCGGGACAGGTACACTGAAGCTTTCTTT. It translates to CASSIFRDRYTEAFF.

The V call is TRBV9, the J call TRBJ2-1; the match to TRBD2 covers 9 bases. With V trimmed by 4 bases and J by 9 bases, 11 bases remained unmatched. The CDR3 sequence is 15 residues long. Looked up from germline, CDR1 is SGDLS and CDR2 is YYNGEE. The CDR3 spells CASSLEGLANSEQFF. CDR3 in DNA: TGTGCCAGCAGCTTAGAGGGACTAGCCAACAGTGAGCAGTTCTTC.

CDR3 loop: CASSPRTSGGRYNEQFF. Here the CDR3 DNA reads TGTGCCAGCAGCCCTCGGACTAGCGGGGGGAGGTACAATGAGCAGTTCTTC. The V and J genes are TRBV7-3 and TRBJ2-1; TRBD2 aligns across 14 bases. Germline V lookup: CDR1 SGHTA, CDR2 FQGTGA. The CDR3 is 17 amino acids. Trimming took 5 bases from V and 4 from J; bases not matched to a gene: 7.

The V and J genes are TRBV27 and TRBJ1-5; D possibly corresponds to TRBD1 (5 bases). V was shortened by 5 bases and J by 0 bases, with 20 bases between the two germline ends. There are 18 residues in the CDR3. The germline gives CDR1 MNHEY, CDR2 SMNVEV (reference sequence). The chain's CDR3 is CASSPPGGRAYSNQPQHF. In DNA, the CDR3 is TGTGCCAGCAGTCCCCCGGGAGGCAGGGCATATAGCAATCAGCCCCAGCATTTT.

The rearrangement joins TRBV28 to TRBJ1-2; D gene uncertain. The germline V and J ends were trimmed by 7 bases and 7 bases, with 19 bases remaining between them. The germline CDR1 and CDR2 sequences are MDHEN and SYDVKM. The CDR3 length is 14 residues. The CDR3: CASNEYGASSGYTF. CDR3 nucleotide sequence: TGTGCCAGCAACGAGTACGGAGCGAGTAGTGGCTACACCTTC.

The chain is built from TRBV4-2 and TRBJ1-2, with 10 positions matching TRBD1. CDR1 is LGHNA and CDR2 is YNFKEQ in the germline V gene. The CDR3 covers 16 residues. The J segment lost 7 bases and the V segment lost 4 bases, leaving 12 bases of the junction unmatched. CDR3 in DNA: TGTGCCAGCAGCCCCGAACTCCTGGACAGGGGGATTGGCTACACCTTC. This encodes CASSPELLDRGIGYTF.